This paragraph reports one TCR beta chain. The antigen remains unidentified. The junction departs from the called germline gene at one end, perhaps through a read error. In alopecia areata patients, both lesional scalp punch biopsies and peripheral blood were collected. Sorting from PBMCs produced CD4+ and CD8+ T cells. The germline V gene has CDR1 SGHTA and CDR2 FQGNSA. The CDR3 is 14 amino acids. After isolation, RNA underwent reverse transcription to generate cDNA as the sequencing template. Using immunoSEQ multiplex PCR, the repertoire was profiled, and TCRdb retains in-frame clones only, with some absent. This table has some 22,000 clones, roughly half appearing once. The data stem from a study of CD8+ T cells in alopecia areata. Notes on the study in general: The study found higher clonality in lesional than normal scalp, especially in alopecia totalis/universalis. TCRs were shared less clearly across patients than in mice, possibly for HLA-related reasons.

The origin of this receptor is a human donor with alopecia areata. V is TRBV7-2 and J is TRBJ2-3, with D perhaps matching TRBD2 (6 bases). Specimen: NKG2D-high CD8+ T cells sorted from blood. CDR3 region: CASSLASTGATQYF. CDR3 DNA: TGTGCCAGCAGCCTAGCGTCAACGGGCGCTACGCAGTATTTT.